This paragraph reports one T cell receptor beta chain. The clone's antigen remains unknown. Per-base quality was not reported, and no clone a single base away is much larger than it. This sample is drawn from a study of T cell changes during pregnancy in multiple sclerosis (dated by TCRdb to between 2017 and 2020). Study-level background: The study looked at changes in the T cell repertoire across pregnancy in women with multiple sclerosis.

V sheds 0 bases and J sheds 2 bases, leaving 13 bases between their ends. The cysteine opens and the phenylalanine closes a CDR3 of 15 amino acids. The only DNA kept is the CDR3, 45 bases in frame from the first base. Based on the germline V gene, the CDR1 and CDR2 sequences are SQVTM and ANQGSEA. The method was the immunoSEQ multiplex PCR assay. TCRdb obtained this table from immuneACCESS and retained in-frame rearrangements with V and J assigned. These tables miss some clones; where compared with another copy, unresolved V genes account for less than half of the shortfall, and the remainder is unexplained. The sample contains approximately 100,000 clones, just over 90% of them found a single time. The ten biggest clones cover approximately 1.2% of the sample.

Sequenced here: peripheral blood, sampled in the second trimester of pregnancy. The rearrangement combines TRBV29-1 with TRBJ2-5, with TRBD1 tentatively as D gene (5 bases match). The receptor's source is a female donor with multiple sclerosis, enrolled in a pregnancy study. The CDR3 protein sequence reads: CSVEDHNRPQETQYF. The DNA sequence reads TGCAGCGTTGAAGATCATAACAGGCCACAAGAGACCCAGTACTTC.